This entry describes one T cell receptor beta chain. The data stem from a study of blood T cell repertoires in COVID-19. TCRdb keeps only in-frame clones here, not all; method: immunoSEQ multiplex PCR. The sample yields about 260,000 clones, around 89% seen once. The CDR3 sequence is 15 residues long. Per germline, CDR1 SGDLS and CDR2 YYNGEE. The trim removed 0 bases at V and 2 bases at J, leaving 3 bases unmatched. The receptor's source is a woman aged 35 to 49 with acute or convalescent COVID-19. The material sequenced was peripheral blood. This chain joins TRBV9 and TRBJ1-1; 8 bases fit TRBD1. The CDR3 is CASSVEGTGNTEAFF. For the CDR3, the DNA is TGTGCCAGCAGCGTAGAGGGGACAGGTAACACTGAAGCTTTCTTT.